The 23 T cell receptor beta chains in this list originate from one sample, sequenced in a study of blood T cell repertoires in COVID-19. The repertoire was sequenced with immunoSEQ multiplex PCR; TCRdb's copy has only in-frame clones and lacks some. The table has tens of thousands of clones, around nine tenths seen once. The sample was peripheral blood. Receptor source: a human donor in a cohort sampled during active COVID-19.

The chain recombines TRBV6-5 with TRBJ1-4, with a tentative D call TRBD1 (6 bases). Per germline, CDR1 MNHEY and CDR2 SVGAGI. V was trimmed by 5 bases and J by 7 bases, leaving 14 bases between them. The CDR3 runs 14 residues. The CDR3 protein is CASSLDSAGEKLFF. The CDR3 DNA reads TGTGCCAGCAGTCTGGACAGCGCGGGTGAAAAACTGTTTTTT.

This chain connects TRBV5-1 to TRBJ2-5; 7 bases fit TRBD2. The CDR3 spans 14 residues. Losses at the gene ends were 5 bases for V and 2 bases for J; bases not matched to a gene: 6. Germline V gene sequence: CDR1 SGHRS, CDR2 YFSETQ. The CDR3 sequence: CASSTGGRQETQYF. The CDR3 bases are TGCGCCAGCAGTACCGGGGGGAGGCAAGAGACCCAGTACTTC. The complete variable domain, with remaining parts taken from reference TRBV5-1 and TRBJ2-5, reads KAGVTQTPRYLIKTRGQQVTLSCSPISGHRSVSWYQQTPGQGLQFLFEYFSETQRNKGNFPGRFSGRQFSNSRSEMNVSTLELGDSALYLCASSTGGRQETQYFGPGTRLLVL.

The chain joins TRBV5-1 to TRBJ1-1; tentative D call: TRBD1 (5 bases). V was shortened by 2 bases and J by 1 base, with 12 bases between the two germline ends. The CDR3 runs 15 residues. Germline V gene lookup returns CDR1 SGHRS and CDR2 YFSETQ. The CDR3 spells CASSFFDRPNTEAFF. The CDR3 nucleotides read TGCGCCAGCAGCTTCTTTGACAGACCGAACACTGAAGCTTTCTTT.

The chain couples TRBV11-1 to TRBJ2-1; the D gene is possibly TRBD2 (6 bases). Trimming removed 7 bases at V and 7 bases at J, with 14 bases between. The germline V gene encodes CDR1 SGHAT and CDR2 FQDESV (reference sequence). This CDR3 has 13 amino acids. CDR3 nucleotides: TGTGCCAGCACCCTCTCGACTAGAAATGAGCAGTTCTTC. It encodes CASTLSTRNEQFF.

The chain has TRBV20-1 and TRBJ2-1, with D unclear. The V end lost 3 bases, the J end lost 1 base, and 16 bases lay between the germline ends. This CDR3 is 16 amino acids long. Looked up from germline, CDR1 is DFQATT and CDR2 is SNEGSKA (reference sequence). The CDR3 loop reads CSASFGGRLSYNEQFF. In DNA form, the CDR3 reads TGCAGTGCTAGTTTCGGTGGCAGACTTTCCTACAATGAGCAGTTCTTC.

In its sample, this clone was seen once. The chain recombines TRBV3-1 (or the pseudogene TRBV3-2) with TRBJ2-5; TRBD2 matches at 11 bases. The CDR3 has 17 residues. From germline, CDR1 is LGHDT and CDR2 YNNKEL (reference sequence). The V segment lost 0 bases and the J segment 2 bases; nucleotides outside the gene matches: 5. CDR3 amino acids: CASSQERLAGSQETQYF. The CDR3 DNA reads as TGTGCCAGCAGCCAAGAGAGACTAGCGGGGTCTCAAGAGACCCAGTACTTC.

The genes are TRBV19 and TRBJ2-7; tentative D call: TRBD2 (6 bases). The CDR3 runs 18 residues. Trimming shortened V by 6 bases and J by 3 bases, and 27 bases separated the two germline ends. Germline loops: CDR1 LNHDA, CDR2 SQIVND (reference sequence). CDR3 in amino acids: CASSISGGNIGGVYEQYF. In DNA form, the CDR3 reads TGTGCCAGTAGCATCTCCGGGGGAAACATCGGGGGAGTCTACGAGCAGTACTTC.

Here the CDR3 reads CASSFFVDSLNTGELFF. The CDR3 DNA is TGTGCCAGCAGCTTTTTCGTGGACAGTTTGAACACCGGGGAGCTGTTTTTT. V is TRBV7-2 and J is TRBJ2-2, with D possibly TRBD1 on 6 matching bases. The CDR3 is 17 amino acids. Germline CDR1 reads SGHTA; CDR2 reads FQGNSA. Trimming stripped 3 bases from V and 1 base from J, with 15 bases between.

This chain connects TRBV6-2 or TRBV6-3 to TRBJ1-5; 9 bases are shared with TRBD1. V gave up 0 bases and J gave up 5 bases; unmatched junction bases: 5. This CDR3 is 16 amino acids long. Germline assignment: CDR1 MNHEY and CDR2 SVGEGT. The CDR3 loop reads CASSYSRGTGYQPQHF. CDR3 in DNA: TGTGCCAGCAGTTACTCGAGGGGGACAGGGTATCAGCCCCAGCATTTT.

A single count supports this clone. The chain is built from TRBV12-2 and TRBJ1-2; the D call of TRBD1 is as the table states it, not checked on the DNA. TRBV12-2 is a recognized pseudogene. The CDR3 spans 14 residues. The CDR3 here is CASRRDSDNYGYTF. The CDR3 DNA sequence: TGTGCAAGTCGTCGGGACAGCGATAACTATGGCTACACCTTC.

The chain combines TRBV7-2 with TRBJ1-2; 7 nucleotides align to TRBD1. Per germline, CDR1 SGHTA and CDR2 FQGNSA. This CDR3 has 15 residues. Trimming at V came to 5 bases and at J to 5 bases, leaving 11 bases not matched to a gene. The DNA of the CDR3 is TGTGCCAGCAGCGTCAACAGGGGAACCTTTTATGGCTACACCTTC. Amino acid sequence: CASSVNRGTFYGYTF.

V gene TRBV15 combines with J gene TRBJ2-4, with a possible D match to TRBD2 (7 bases). The germline CDR1 and CDR2 sequences are LNHNV and YYDKDF (reference sequence). Trimming removed 1 base from V and 3 bases from J, with 13 bases in between. The CDR3 length is 16 residues. DNA for the CDR3: TGTGCCACCAGCAGAGTTGGAGGGGGGGACAAAAACATTCAGTACTTC. As protein: CATSRVGGGDKNIQYF.

The chain is built from TRBV7-2 and TRBJ1-2; tentatively, D is TRBD1 (6 bases). CDR3 length: 15 residues. Germline values: CDR1 SGHTA, CDR2 FQGNSA. Deletions cut 3 bases from V and 2 bases from J, with 13 bases between. The CDR3 nucleotides are TGTGCCAGCAGCTTGTCGCCAGGGACAAACTATGGCTACACCTTC. Translated, it gives CASSLSPGTNYGYTF.

The chain couples TRBV9 to TRBJ1-1; the D gene is possibly TRBD1 (5 bases). The CDR3 sequence is 15 residues long. Trimming took 2 bases from V and 2 from J, leaving 13 bases between them. CDR1 SGDLS and CDR2 YYNGEE come from the germline V gene. The CDR3 coding sequence is TGTGCCAGCAGCGTGAATTCCGACAGAAACACTGAAGCTTTCTTT. It specifies CASSVNSDRNTEAFF.

The chain recombines TRBV2 with TRBJ1-4, with unresolved D. Germline CDR1 and CDR2: SNHLY and FYNNEI. V lost 4 bases and J 7 bases, leaving 10 bases between the germline ends. The CDR3 spans 13 residues. CDR3 amino acids: CASSGVRGEKLFF. The CDR3 DNA reads as TGTGCCAGCAGTGGCGTGCGAGGTGAAAAACTGTTTTTT.

The chain employs TRBV2 and TRBJ2-7, with TRBD1 matching over 8 bases. The CDR3 is 14 amino acids. CDR1 is SNHLY, CDR2 FYNNEI, per germline. V shed 4 bases, J shed 2 bases, and the junction held 4 bases outside the gene matches. The CDR3 bases are TGTGCCAGCAGTGCGGAACAGGGGGCCTACGAGCAGTACTTC. Its translation is CASSAEQGAYEQYF.

The chain employs TRBV9 and TRBJ2-7; 11 bases align to TRBD1. The CDR3 has 13 residues. Germline CDR1 SGDLS, CDR2 YYNGEE. The V and J ends lost 3 bases and 6 bases, in that order; junction bases with no gene match: 2. CDR3 sequence reads: CASSAGTGGEQYF. The CDR3 DNA sequence: TGTGCCAGCAGCGCCGGGACAGGGGGCGAGCAGTACTTC.

The genes are TRBV9 and TRBJ1-1, with D perhaps TRBD1 (6 bases). This CDR3 has 16 residues. With 3 bases removed from V and 0 bases from J, the gap between germline ends came to 15 bases. CDR1 and CDR2 from the germline V gene are SGDLS and YYNGEE. The CDR3 sequence: CASSDLQGWMNTEAFF. DNA of the CDR3: TGTGCCAGCAGCGACCTACAGGGCTGGATGAACACTGAAGCTTTCTTT.

This rearrangement joins TRBV2 to TRBJ2-2, with D maybe TRBD2 (5 bases). Germline V gene lookup returns CDR1 SNHLY and CDR2 FYNNEI. Trimming pared 0 bases from V and 1 base from J, leaving 9 bases between. CDR3 size: 16 residues. CDR3 DNA: TGTGCCAGCAGTGAAGCGCTTCGGGGGAACACCGGGGAGCTGTTTTTT. Residues: CASSEALRGNTGELFF.

This rearrangement joins TRBV21-1 to TRBJ2-4; the DNA was not used to check the table's D call, TRBD2. TRBV21-1 corresponds to a pseudogene. This CDR3 region has 16 residues. CDR3: CASSRATSGGQNIQYF. The CDR3 bases are TGTGCCAGCAGTAGGGCGACTAGCGGGGGACAAAACATTCAGTACTTC.

The DNA of the CDR3 is TGCGCCAGCAGCCCATTGGGACTAGCGGGGGGGCCGACCTACAATGAGCAGTTCTTC. This gives the protein CASSPLGLAGGPTYNEQFF. The J gene is TRBJ2-1, the V gene TRBV4-1; 16 bases map to TRBD2. Germline V gene sequence: CDR1 MGHRA, CDR2 YSYEKL. The trim removed 4 bases at V and 2 bases at J, leaving 8 bases unmatched. This CDR3 comprises 19 residues.

The rearrangement joins TRBV6-2 or TRBV6-3 to TRBJ2-5, with D possibly being TRBD2 (5 bases). This CDR3 is built from 15 residues. Germline V gene lookup returns CDR1 MNHEY and CDR2 SVGEGT. Trimming removed 6 bases at V and 2 bases at J, with 16 bases between. CDR3 in DNA: TGTGCCAGCAGCCCCCTCGGGGAATTACAAGAGACCCAGTACTTC. Its translation is CASSPLGELQETQYF.

The rearrangement links TRBV5-1 to TRBJ2-5, with unresolved D. V was cut by 0 bases and J by 1 base, with 10 bases left in between. The germline CDR1 and CDR2 sequences are SGHRS and YFSETQ. This CDR3 spans 15 amino acids. The CDR3 region is CASSLGRGGQETQYF. The CDR3, as DNA: TGCGCCAGCAGCTTGGGGCGAGGCGGCCAAGAGACCCAGTACTTC. The full variable domain, in which reference TRBV5-1 and TRBJ2-5 provide the parts outside the CDR3, is KAGVTQTPRYLIKTRGQQVTLSCSPISGHRSVSWYQQTPGQGLQFLFEYFSETQRNKGNFPGRFSGRQFSNSRSEMNVSTLELGDSALYLCASSLGRGGQETQYFGPGTRLLVL.